This T cell receptor (beta chain) was sequenced during a study of T cells after yellow fever vaccination. Via MiXCR, TCRdb re-called the 5' RACE reads, giving one row per CDR3 protein. The sample lists under 1,500 distinct CDR3 sequences; over 9.5% were seen once. Per germline, CDR1 MNHEY and CDR2 SVGAGI. This CDR3 comprises 15 residues. J gave up 2 bases and V 4 bases, and 4 bases lay outside the gene matches. Within the sample, this clonotype is medium-sized. Study-wide results and limits: A weaker secondary response peaked on day 5, the primary on day 15.

This chain links TRBV6-5 with TRBJ2-7; 11 nucleotides agree with TRBD2. The sequence derives from a man aged 18 to 30 who received the YFV17D yellow fever vaccine. The sequences come from CD8+ T cells binding an NS4B(214-222) dextramer, sorted from PBMCs, collected about 21 days after the first yellow fever vaccination. The CDR3 is CASSSGTSGAYEQYF. DNA for the CDR3: TGTGCCAGCAGTTCTGGGACTAGCGGAGCCTACGAGCAGTACTTC.